What follows is one T cell receptor beta chain and its context. Its antigen is undetermined. This specimen comes from a study of cytomegalovirus exposure and HLA in healthy donors. Study conclusions and caveats: Some TCR beta chains (more than 150 of them) were listed as cytomegalovirus-associated.

From germline, CDR1 is SGHDN and CDR2 FVKESK. This CDR3 has 12 residues. V was shortened by 8 bases and J by 4 bases, with 12 bases between the two germline ends. Assay used: immunoSEQ multiplex PCR; TCRdb lists only in-frame clones, some missing. Altogether approximately 150,000 clones are present, roughly 90% being singletons, with the ten largest covering roughly 4.5%. The source of this sequence is a man younger than 30 in good health and CMV-seropositive. The V call is TRBV14, the J call TRBJ2-7; a possible D gene is TRBD2 (5 bases). Sequenced sample: PBMCs. CDR3 amino acids: CASRASGYEQYF. Here the CDR3 DNA reads TGTGCCAGCCGGGCCTCGGGGTACGAGCAGTACTTC.